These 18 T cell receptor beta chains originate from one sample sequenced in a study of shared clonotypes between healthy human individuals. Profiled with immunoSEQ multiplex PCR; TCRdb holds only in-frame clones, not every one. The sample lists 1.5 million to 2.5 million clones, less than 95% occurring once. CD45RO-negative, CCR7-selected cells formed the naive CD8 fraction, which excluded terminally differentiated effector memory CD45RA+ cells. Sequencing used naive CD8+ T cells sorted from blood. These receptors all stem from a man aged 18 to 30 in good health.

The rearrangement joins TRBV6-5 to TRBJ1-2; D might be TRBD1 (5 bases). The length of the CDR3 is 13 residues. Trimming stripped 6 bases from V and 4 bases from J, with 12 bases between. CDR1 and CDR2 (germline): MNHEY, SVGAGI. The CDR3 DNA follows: TGTGCCAGCAGGCAGGGAATGGGCTATGGCTACACCTTC. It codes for CASRQGMGYGYTF.

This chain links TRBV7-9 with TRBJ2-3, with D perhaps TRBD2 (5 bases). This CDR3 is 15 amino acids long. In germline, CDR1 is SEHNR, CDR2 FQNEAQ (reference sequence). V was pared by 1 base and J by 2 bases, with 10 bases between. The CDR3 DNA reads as TGTGCCAGCAGCTTAGACGGGGATAACACAGATACGCAGTATTTT. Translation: CASSLDGDNTDTQYF. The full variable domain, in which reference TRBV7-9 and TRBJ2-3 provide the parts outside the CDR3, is DTGVSQNPRHKITKRGQNVTFRCDPISEHNRLYWYRQTLGQGPEFLTYFQNEAQLEKSRLLSDRFSAERPKGSFSTLEIQRTEQGDSAMYLCASSLDGDNTDTQYFGPGTRLTVL.

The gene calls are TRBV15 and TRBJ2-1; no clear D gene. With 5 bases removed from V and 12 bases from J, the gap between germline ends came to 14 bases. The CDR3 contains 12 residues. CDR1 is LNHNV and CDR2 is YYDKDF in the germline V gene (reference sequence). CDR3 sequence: CATSYGYGGQFF. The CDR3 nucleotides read TGTGCCACCAGCTACGGGTATGGTGGGCAGTTCTTC.

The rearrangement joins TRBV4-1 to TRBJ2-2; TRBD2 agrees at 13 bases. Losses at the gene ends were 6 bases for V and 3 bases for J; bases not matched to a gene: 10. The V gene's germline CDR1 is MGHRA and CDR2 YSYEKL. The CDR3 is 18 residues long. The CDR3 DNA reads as TGCGCCAGCAGTAGGACTAGCGGGAGCCCAGTGTACACCGGGGAGCTGTTTTTT. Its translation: CASSRTSGSPVYTGELFF.

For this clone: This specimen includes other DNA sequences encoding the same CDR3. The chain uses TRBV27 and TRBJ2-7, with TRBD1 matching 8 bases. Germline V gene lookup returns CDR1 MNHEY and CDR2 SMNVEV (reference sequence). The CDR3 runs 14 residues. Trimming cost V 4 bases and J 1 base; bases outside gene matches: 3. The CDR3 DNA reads TGTGCCAGCAGTTCAAGGACAGGGTCCTACGAGCAGTACTTC. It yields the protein CASSSRTGSYEQYF.

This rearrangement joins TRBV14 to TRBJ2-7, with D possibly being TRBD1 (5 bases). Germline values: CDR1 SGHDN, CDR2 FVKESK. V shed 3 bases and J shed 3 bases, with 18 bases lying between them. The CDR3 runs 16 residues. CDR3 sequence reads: CASSQLKDSPLYEQYF. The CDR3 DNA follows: TGTGCCAGCAGCCAGCTAAAAGACAGCCCGCTCTACGAGCAGTACTTC.

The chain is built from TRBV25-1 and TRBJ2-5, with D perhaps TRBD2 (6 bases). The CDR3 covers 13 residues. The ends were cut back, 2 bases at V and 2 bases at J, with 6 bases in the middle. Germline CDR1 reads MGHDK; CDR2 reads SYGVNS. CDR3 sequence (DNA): TGTGCCAGCAGTGAAGGGGGGCAAGAGACCCAGTACTTC. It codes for CASSEGGQETQYF.

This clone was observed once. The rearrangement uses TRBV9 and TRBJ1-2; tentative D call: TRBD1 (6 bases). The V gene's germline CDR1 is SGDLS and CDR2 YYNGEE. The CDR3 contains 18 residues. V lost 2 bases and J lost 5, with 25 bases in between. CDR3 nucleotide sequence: TGTGCCAGCAGCGTCTTGGACCTTTGGACAGAGACTGATTATGGCTACACCTTC. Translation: CASSVLDLWTETDYGYTF.

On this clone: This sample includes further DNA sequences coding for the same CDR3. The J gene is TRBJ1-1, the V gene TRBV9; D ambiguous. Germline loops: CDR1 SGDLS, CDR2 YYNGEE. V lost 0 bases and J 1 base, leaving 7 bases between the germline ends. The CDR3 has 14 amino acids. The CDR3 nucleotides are TGTGCCAGCAGCGTAGCTGGCCAGAACACTGAAGCTTTCTTT. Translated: CASSVAGQNTEAFF.

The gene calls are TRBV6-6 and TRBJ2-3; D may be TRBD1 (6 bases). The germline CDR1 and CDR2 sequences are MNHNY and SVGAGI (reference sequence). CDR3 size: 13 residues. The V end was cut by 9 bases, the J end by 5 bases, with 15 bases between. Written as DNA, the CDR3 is TGTGCCAGTTATCCAGGGGCGGGAGATACGCAGTATTTT. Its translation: CASYPGAGDTQYF.

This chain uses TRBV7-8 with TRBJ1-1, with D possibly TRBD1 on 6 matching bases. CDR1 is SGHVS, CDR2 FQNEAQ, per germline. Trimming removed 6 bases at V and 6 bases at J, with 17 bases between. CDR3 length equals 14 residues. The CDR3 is CASRGEAGEAEAFF. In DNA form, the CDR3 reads TGTGCCAGCAGGGGCGAAGCAGGGGAGGCTGAAGCTTTCTTT.

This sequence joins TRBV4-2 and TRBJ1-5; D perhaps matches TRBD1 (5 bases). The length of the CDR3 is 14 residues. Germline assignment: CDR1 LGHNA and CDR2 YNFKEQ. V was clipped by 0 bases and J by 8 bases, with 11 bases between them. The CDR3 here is CASSQDQGDEPQHF. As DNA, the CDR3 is TGTGCCAGCAGCCAAGACCAGGGTGATGAGCCCCAGCATTTT.

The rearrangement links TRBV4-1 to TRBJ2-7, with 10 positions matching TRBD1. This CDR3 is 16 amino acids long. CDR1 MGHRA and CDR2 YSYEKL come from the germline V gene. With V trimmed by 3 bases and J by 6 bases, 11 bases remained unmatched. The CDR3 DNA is TGCGCCAGCAGCCATCCTGGACAGGGGGAAACGTTCGAGCAGTACTTC. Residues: CASSHPGQGETFEQYF.

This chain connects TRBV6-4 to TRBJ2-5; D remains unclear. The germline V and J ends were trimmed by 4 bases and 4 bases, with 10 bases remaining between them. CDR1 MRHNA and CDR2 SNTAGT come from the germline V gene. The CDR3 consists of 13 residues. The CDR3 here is CASSAALVETQYF. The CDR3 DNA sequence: TGTGCCAGCAGTGCCGCGTTGGTAGAGACCCAGTACTTC.

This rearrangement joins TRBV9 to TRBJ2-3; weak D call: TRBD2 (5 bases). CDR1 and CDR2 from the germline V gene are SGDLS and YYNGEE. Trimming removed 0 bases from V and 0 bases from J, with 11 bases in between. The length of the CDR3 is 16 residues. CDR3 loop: CASSVDGNPSTDTQYF. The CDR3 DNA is TGTGCCAGCAGCGTAGACGGGAACCCTAGCACAGATACGCAGTATTTT.

CDR3 region: CASSLADNYGELFF. The CDR3, as DNA: TGTGCCAGCAGCTTAGCAGATAACTACGGGGAGCTGTTTTTT. The rearrangement joins TRBV7-9 to TRBJ2-2, with D unclear. V was trimmed by 0 bases and J by 7 bases, leaving 9 bases between them. The CDR3 consists of 14 residues. Germline lookup yields CDR1 SEHNR and CDR2 FQNEAQ (reference sequence).

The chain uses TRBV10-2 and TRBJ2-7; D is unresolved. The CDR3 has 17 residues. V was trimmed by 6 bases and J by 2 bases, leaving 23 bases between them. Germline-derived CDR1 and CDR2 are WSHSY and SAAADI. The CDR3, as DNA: TGCGCCAGCAGAACAACCGTCAAAGACCGCGGACCCTACGAGCAGTACTTC. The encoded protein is CASRTTVKDRGPYEQYF.

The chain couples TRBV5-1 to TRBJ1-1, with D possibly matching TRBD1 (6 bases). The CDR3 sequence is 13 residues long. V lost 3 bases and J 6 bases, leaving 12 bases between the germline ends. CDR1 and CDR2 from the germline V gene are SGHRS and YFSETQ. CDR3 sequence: CASSSTGYAEAFF. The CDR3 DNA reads TGCGCCAGCAGCTCGACAGGCTACGCTGAAGCTTTCTTT.